The clone carrying this T cell receptor (beta chain) showed up many times. Antigen specificity is unknown. RNA transcripts served as the template for amplifying TCR beta CDR3 regions. The HTBI primer set was used in a first-round RT-PCR of the TCR CDR3. TCRdb redid the calling of the multiplex PCR reads with MiXCR, one entry per CDR3 protein. The data show 550,000 to 800,000 distinct CDR3 sequences, roughly 15% seen once. Stability of Graves' hyperthyroidism was defined as absent ophthalmopathy progression within 18 months. This record comes from a study of T cells in Graves' hyperthyroidism and ophthalmopathy. Study context: Peripheral blood was taken when the disease was first diagnosed, before any treatment began. Findings and limits, study-wide: From stable hyperthyroidism, ophthalmopathy was separated by a 13 V-J model. The majority of expanded thyroid clonotypes above 0.001 also appeared in blood.

The CDR3 has 12 residues. Germline values: CDR1 GTSNPN, CDR2 SVGIG (reference sequence). V gave up 4 bases and J gave up 5 bases; unmatched junction bases: 2. This chain uses TRBV30 with TRBJ2-1; the match to TRBD1 covers 7 bases. The sequence derives from a man aged 18 to 29 with Graves' hyperthyroidism. The sequenced sample consisted of blood. CDR3 in DNA: TGTGCCTGGACAGGGGGAGACAATGAGCAGTTCTTC. The encoded protein is CAWTGGDNEQFF.